These 14 T cell receptor beta chains were sequenced from one sample in a study of shared T cell receptors in the human thymus. Generated by immunoSEQ multiplex PCR, the TCRdb table keeps only in-frame clones and is missing some. The sample lists about 610,000 clones; 88% were seen once. The same specimen was also included in a second study, on human thymus T cells.

Sequences were obtained from thymocytes. The receptors originated from a boy in the first two years of life with a congenital heart defect.

The chain employs TRBV5-4 and TRBJ2-7; 12 nucleotides align to TRBD2. Germline lookup yields CDR1 SGHNT and CDR2 YYREEE (reference sequence). CDR3 length: 17 residues. V gave up 4 bases and J gave up 3 bases; unmatched junction bases: 11. The CDR3 here is CASSDGLAGRRYYEQYF. CDR3 coding DNA: TGTGCCAGCAGCGACGGACTAGCGGGAAGGCGGTACTACGAGCAGTACTTC. Full variable domain (outside the CDR3, taken from reference TRBV5-4 and TRBJ2-7): ETGVTQSPTHLIKTRGQQVTLRCSSQSGHNTVSWYQQALGQGPQFIFQYYREEENGRGNFPPRFSGLQFPNYSSELNVNALELDDSALYLCASSDGLAGRRYYEQYFGPGTRLTVT.

The chain recombines TRBV4-3 with TRBJ2-5; 7 bases agree with TRBD2. Germline lookup yields CDR1 LGHNA and CDR2 YSLEER. CDR3 size: 15 residues. V shed 5 bases and J 1 base; nucleotides not matched to a gene: 7. This CDR3 reads CASSWEGRPQETQYF. The DNA for the CDR3 is TGCGCCAGCAGCTGGGAGGGACGCCCCCAAGAGACCCAGTACTTC.

This rearrangement joins TRBV5-1 to TRBJ2-1; 9 nucleotides agree with TRBD2. V lost 0 bases, J lost 8 bases, and 15 bases stayed unmatched. The CDR3 spans 18 residues. CDR1 and CDR2 (germline): SGHRS, YFSETQ. The CDR3 sequence is CASSLVPSGKLHPHEQFF. The CDR3 coding sequence is TGCGCCAGCAGCTTGGTGCCTAGCGGGAAACTTCACCCCCATGAGCAGTTCTTC.

This clone came up a few times. The V call is TRBV9, the J call TRBJ2-3; tentative D call: TRBD2 (5 bases). CDR1 and CDR2 from the germline V gene are SGDLS and YYNGEE. V was trimmed by 4 bases and J by 6 bases, leaving 15 bases between them. The CDR3 contains 14 residues. CDR3 sequence reads: CASSPRRTGDTQYF. The DNA for the CDR3 is TGTGCCAGCAGCCCCAGAAGGACTGGTGATACGCAGTATTTT.

In DNA form, the CDR3 reads TGTGCCAGCAGCTTAGTAACTCGGGGCAAGGGGGCTGGGGAGCTGTTTTTT. Protein: CASSLVTRGKGAGELFF. The chain couples TRBV7-8 to TRBJ2-2, with 7 bases matching TRBD1. CDR3 length equals 17 residues. Germline V gene data show CDR1 as SGHVS and CDR2 as FQNEAQ. V lost 1 base, J lost 8 bases, and 13 bases stayed unmatched.

The chain employs TRBV10-3 and TRBJ2-7; weak D call: TRBD1 (6 bases). Per the germline V gene, CDR1 is ENHRY and CDR2 is SYGVKD. The CDR3 is made up of 16 amino acids. V was pared by 6 bases and J by 1 base, with 19 bases between. This chain's CDR3 is CAIRPHRASRSYEQYF. The CDR3, as DNA: TGTGCCATCAGACCCCACAGGGCTTCGAGGTCCTACGAGCAGTACTTC.

This sequence joins TRBV14 and TRBJ2-5; TRBD2 matches 13 bases. Trimming cost V 2 bases and J 0 bases; bases outside gene matches: 9. Per germline, CDR1 SGHDN and CDR2 FVKESK. The CDR3 covers 19 residues. The CDR3 bases are TGTGCCAGCAGCCAAAAGCGAGGACTAGCGGGAGCTAACCAAGAGACCCAGTACTTC. It yields the protein CASSQKRGLAGANQETQYF.

The chain has TRBV5-1 and TRBJ1-2; TRBD1 is a possible D gene (6 bases). The CDR3 totals 15 residues. Germline-derived CDR1 and CDR2 are SGHRS and YFSETQ. Trimming removed 2 bases at V and 4 bases at J, with 15 bases between. CDR3 coding DNA: TGCGCCAGCAGCTTAGGGACACCGACGGGCTATGGCTACACCTTC. Translating gives CASSLGTPTGYGYTF.

This clone is a singleton in its sample. One end of the junction varies from germline; a read error may be responsible. V and J are TRBV10-3 and TRBJ1-3, with D hard to call. The CDR3 spans 13 residues. Germline V gene sequence: CDR1 ENHRY, CDR2 SYGVKD. Written as DNA, the CDR3 is TGTGCCATCAGTGAGTCGGCACGGCTAGAGATCTCCTTT. Translation: CAISESARLEISF.

This chain links TRBV27 with TRBJ2-7, with 9 positions matching TRBD2. The germline V gene has CDR1 MNHEY and CDR2 SMNVEV (reference sequence). CDR3 length equals 14 residues. Trimming took 6 bases from V and 2 from J; bases not matched to a gene: 5. This chain's CDR3 is CASSVAGAAYEQYF. Here the CDR3 DNA reads TGTGCCAGCAGCGTAGCGGGAGCAGCCTACGAGCAGTACTTC.

This chain connects TRBV2 to TRBJ1-1, with TRBD1 as a possible D gene (5 bases). CDR1 and CDR2 from the germline V gene are SNHLY and FYNNEI. This CDR3 has 14 residues. The V end was cut by 3 bases, the J end by 1 base, with 9 bases between. CDR3 DNA sequence: TGTGCCAGCAGTGATGTCAGGGCGAACACTGAAGCTTTCTTT. This codes for CASSDVRANTEAFF.

The chain employs TRBV4-1 and TRBJ1-1, with a possible D match to TRBD1 (6 bases). The CDR3 consists of 16 residues. Trimming cost V 5 bases and J 1 base, with 17 bases left between them. Germline CDR1 is MGHRA and CDR2 is YSYEKL. The CDR3 reads CASSGWGHPTNTEAFF. The CDR3 DNA follows: TGCGCCAGCAGCGGATGGGGACACCCCACGAACACTGAAGCTTTCTTT.

V is TRBV27 and J is TRBJ2-1, with TRBD2 as a possible D gene (5 bases). V was pared by 2 bases and J by 4 bases, with 9 bases between. This CDR3 region has 14 residues. Germline-derived CDR1 and CDR2 are MNHEY and SMNVEV (reference sequence). DNA for the CDR3: TGTGCCAGCAGTTTAGAGGGCACATACAATGAGCAGTTCTTC. Amino acid sequence: CASSLEGTYNEQFF.

The V call is TRBV5-1, the J call TRBJ2-1; the match to TRBD1 covers 8 bases. Germline lookup yields CDR1 SGHRS and CDR2 YFSETQ. The V segment lost 5 bases and the J segment 4 bases; nucleotides outside the gene matches: 17. The CDR3 loop spans 18 amino acids. The CDR3 nucleotides read TGCGCCAGCAGACGGACAGGGCTGTCCAAGGGGGCTTACAATGAGCAGTTCTTC. This encodes CASRRTGLSKGAYNEQFF.